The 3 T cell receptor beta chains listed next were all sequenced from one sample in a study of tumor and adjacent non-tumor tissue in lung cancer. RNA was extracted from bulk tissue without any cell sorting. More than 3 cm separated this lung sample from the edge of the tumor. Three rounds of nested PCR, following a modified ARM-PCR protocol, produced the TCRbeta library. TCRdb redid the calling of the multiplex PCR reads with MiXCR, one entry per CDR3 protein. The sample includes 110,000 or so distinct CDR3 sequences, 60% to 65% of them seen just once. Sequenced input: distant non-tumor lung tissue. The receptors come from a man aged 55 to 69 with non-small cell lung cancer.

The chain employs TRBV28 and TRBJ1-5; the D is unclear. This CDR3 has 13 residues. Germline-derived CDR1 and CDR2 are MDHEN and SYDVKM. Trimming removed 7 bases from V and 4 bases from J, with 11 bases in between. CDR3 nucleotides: TGTGCCAGCAAATGGACCGGTAATCAGCCCCAGCATTTT. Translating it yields CASKWTGNQPQHF.

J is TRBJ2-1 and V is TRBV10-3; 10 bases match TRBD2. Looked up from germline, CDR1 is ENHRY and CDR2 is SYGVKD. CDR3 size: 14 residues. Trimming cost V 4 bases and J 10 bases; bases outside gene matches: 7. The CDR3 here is CAISALAGVEEQFF. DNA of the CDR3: TGTGCCATCAGTGCCCTAGCGGGAGTTGAGGAGCAGTTCTTC.

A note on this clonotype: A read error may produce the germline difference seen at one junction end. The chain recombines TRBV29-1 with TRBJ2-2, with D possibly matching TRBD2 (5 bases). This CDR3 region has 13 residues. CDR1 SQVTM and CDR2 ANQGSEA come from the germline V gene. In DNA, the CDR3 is TGCAGCGTTGATCCTTGTAGGGCCGGGGAGCTATTTTTT. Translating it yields CSVDPCRAGELFF.